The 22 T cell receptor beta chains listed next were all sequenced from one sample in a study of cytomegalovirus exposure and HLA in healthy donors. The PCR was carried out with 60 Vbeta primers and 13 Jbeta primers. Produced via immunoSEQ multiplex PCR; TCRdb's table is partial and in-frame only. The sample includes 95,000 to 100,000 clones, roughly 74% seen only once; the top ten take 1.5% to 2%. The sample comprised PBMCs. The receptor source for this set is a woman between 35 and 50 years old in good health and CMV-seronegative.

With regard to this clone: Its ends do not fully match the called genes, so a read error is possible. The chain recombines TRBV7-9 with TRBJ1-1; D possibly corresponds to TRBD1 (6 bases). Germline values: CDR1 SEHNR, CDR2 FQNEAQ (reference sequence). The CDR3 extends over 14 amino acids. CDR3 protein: CSSSLVWGQTEAFF. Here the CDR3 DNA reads TGTTCCAGCAGCTTAGTTTGGGGGCAAACTGAAGCTTTCTTT.

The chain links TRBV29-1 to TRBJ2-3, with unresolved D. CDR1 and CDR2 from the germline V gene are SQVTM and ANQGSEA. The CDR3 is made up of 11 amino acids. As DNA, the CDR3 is TGCACGATCGATCGGCGGGATACGCAGTATTTT. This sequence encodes CTIDRRDTQYF.

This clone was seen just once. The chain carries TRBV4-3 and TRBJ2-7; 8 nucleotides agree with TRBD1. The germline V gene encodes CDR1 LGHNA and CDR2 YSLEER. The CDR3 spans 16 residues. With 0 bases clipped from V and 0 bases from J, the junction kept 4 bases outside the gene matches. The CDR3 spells CASSQDPGQDSYEQYF. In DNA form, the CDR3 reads TGCGCCAGCAGCCAAGATCCGGGACAGGACTCCTACGAGCAGTACTTC.

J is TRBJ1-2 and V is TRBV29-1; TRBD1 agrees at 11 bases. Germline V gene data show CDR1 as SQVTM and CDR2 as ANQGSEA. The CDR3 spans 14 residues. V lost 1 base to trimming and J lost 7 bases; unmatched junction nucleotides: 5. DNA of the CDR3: TGCAGCGTTGAAGTAAGGACAGGGGGCGGTGGCTACACCTTC. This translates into CSVEVRTGGGGYTF.

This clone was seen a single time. Here the CDR3 reads CASSQRANTGELFF. The CDR3 nucleotides read TGTGCCAGCAGCCAGCGAGCGAACACCGGGGAGCTGTTTTTT. This sequence joins TRBV14 and TRBJ2-2; D remains unclear. CDR3 length equals 14 residues. From germline, CDR1 is SGHDN and CDR2 FVKESK. Trimming pared 3 bases from V and 0 bases from J, leaving 5 bases between.

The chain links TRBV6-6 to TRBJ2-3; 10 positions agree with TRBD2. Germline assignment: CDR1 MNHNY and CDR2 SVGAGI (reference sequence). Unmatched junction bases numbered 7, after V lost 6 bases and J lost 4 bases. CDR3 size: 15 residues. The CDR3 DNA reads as TGTGCCAGCAGCCGGCTAGCGGGAGCCCCAGATACGCAGTATTTT. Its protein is CASSRLAGAPDTQYF.

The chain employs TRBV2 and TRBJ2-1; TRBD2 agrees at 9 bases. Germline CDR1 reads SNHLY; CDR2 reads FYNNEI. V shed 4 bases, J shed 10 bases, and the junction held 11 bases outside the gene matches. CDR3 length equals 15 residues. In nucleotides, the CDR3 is TGTGCCAGCAGTGTTGAGCAGGGACTAGCTTCGGAGCAGTTCTTC. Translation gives CASSVEQGLASEQFF. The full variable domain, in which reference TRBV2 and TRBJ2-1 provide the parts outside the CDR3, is EPEVTQTPSHQVTQMGQEVILRCVPISNHLYFYWYRQILGQKVEFLVSFYNNEISEKSEIFDDQFSVERPDGSNFTLKIRSTKLEDSAMYFCASSVEQGLASEQFFGPGTRLTVL.

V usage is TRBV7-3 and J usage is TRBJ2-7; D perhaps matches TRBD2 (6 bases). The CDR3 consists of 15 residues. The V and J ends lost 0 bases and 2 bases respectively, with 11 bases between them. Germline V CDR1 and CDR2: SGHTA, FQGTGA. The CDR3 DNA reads TGTGCCAGCAGCTTAACCGGCGGGACCCCCTACGAGCAGTACTTC. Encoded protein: CASSLTGGTPYEQYF. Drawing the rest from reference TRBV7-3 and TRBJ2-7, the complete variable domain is GAGVSQTPSNKVTEKGKYVELRCDPISGHTALYWYRQSLGQGPEFLIYFQGTGAADDSGLPNDRFFAVRPEGSVSTLKIQRTERGDSAVYLCASSLTGGTPYEQYFGPGTRLTVT.

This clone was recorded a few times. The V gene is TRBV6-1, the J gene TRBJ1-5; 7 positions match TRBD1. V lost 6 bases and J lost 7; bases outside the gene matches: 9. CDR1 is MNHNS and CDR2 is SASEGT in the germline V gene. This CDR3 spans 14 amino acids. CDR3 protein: CASSLQGTHQPQHF. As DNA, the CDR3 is TGTGCCAGCAGCCTACAGGGGACCCACCAGCCCCAGCATTTT.

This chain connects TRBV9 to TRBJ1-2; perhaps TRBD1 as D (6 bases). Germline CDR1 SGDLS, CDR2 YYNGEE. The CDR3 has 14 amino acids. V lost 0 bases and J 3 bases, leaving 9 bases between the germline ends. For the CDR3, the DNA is TGTGCCAGCAGCGTAGTTGGGGGCGACTATGGCTACACCTTC. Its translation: CASSVVGGDYGYTF. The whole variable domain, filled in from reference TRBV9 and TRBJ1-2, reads DSGVTQTPKHLITATGQRVTLRCSPRSGDLSVYWYQQSLDQGLQFLIQYYNGEERAKGNILERFSAQQFPDLHSELNLSSLELGDSALYFCASSVVGGDYGYTFGSGTRLTVV.

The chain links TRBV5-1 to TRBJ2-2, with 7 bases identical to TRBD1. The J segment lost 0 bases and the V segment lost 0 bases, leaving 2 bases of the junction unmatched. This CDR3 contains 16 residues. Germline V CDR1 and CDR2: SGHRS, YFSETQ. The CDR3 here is CASSLGTGANTGELFF. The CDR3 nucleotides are TGCGCCAGCAGCTTGGGAACAGGGGCGAACACCGGGGAGCTGTTTTTT.

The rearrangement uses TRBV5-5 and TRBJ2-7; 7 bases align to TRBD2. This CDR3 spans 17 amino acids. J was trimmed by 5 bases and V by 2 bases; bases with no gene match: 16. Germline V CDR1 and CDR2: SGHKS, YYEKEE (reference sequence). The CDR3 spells CASSLLFPGTNPHEQYF. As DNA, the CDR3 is TGTGCCAGCAGCTTACTGTTTCCCGGGACTAACCCACACGAGCAGTACTTC.

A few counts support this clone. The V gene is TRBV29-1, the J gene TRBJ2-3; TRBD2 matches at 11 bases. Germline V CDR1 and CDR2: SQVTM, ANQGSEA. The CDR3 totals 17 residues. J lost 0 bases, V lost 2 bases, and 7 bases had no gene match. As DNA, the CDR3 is TGCAGCGTTGAAAGCGGGACTAGCGGTTTAAGCACAGATACGCAGTATTTT. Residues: CSVESGTSGLSTDTQYF.

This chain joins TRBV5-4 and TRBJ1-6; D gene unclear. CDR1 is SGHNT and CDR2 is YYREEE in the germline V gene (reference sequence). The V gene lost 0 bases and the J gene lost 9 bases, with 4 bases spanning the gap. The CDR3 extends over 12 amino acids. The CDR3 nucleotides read TGTGCCAGCAGCTTGGGGAGTTCACCCCTCCACTTT. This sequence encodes CASSLGSSPLHF.

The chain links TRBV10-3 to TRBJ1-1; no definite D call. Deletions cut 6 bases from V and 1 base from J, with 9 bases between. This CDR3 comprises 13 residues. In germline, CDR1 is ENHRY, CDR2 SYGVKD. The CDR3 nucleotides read TGTGCCATCAGGTACGGTGAGAACACTGAAGCTTTCTTT. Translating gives CAIRYGENTEAFF.

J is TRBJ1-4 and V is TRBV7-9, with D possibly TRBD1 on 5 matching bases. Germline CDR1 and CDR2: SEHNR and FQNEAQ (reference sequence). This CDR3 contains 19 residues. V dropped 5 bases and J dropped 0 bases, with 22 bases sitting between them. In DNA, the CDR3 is TGTGCCAGCAGCCCCCCGGGCGGGGGATGGATGTCAACTAATGAAAAACTGTTTTTT. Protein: CASSPPGGGWMSTNEKLFF.

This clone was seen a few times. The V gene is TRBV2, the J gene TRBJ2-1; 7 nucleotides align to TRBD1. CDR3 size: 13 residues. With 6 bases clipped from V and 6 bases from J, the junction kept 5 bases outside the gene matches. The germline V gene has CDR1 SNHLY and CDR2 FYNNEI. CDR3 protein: CASSRDSLNEQFF. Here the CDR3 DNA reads TGTGCCAGCAGCCGGGACAGCCTCAATGAGCAGTTCTTC.

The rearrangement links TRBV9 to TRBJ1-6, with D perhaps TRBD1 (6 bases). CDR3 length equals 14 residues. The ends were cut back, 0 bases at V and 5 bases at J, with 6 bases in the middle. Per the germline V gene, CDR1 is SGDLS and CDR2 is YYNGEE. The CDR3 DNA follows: TGTGCCAGCAGCGTAGCAGGGGATAATTCACCCCTCCACTTT. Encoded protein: CASSVAGDNSPLHF.

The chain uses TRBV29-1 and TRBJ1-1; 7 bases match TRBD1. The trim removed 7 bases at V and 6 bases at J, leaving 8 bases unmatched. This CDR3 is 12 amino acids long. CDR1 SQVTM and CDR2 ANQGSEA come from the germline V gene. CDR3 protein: CSATSQGAEAFF. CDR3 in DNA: TGCAGCGCCACGTCCCAGGGGGCTGAAGCTTTCTTT.

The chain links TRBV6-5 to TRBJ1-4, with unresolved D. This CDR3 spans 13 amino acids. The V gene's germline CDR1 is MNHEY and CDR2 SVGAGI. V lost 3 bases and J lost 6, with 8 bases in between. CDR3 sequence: CASSYRIDEKLFF. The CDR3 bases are TGTGCCAGCAGTTATAGAATAGATGAAAAACTGTTTTTT.

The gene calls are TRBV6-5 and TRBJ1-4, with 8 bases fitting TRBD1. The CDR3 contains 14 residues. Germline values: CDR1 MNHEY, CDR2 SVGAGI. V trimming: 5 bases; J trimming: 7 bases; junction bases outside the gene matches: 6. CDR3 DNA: TGTGCCAGCAGTCAACAGGGGGAGGGTGAAAAACTGTTTTTT. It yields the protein CASSQQGEGEKLFF.

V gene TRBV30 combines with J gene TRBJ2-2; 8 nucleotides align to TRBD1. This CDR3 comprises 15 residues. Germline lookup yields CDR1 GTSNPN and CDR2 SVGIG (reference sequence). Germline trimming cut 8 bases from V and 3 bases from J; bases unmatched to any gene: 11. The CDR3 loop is CAVTQGAVYTGELFF. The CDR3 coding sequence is TGTGCCGTAACCCAGGGGGCGGTTTACACCGGGGAGCTGTTTTTT.